What follows are 17 T cell receptor beta chains derived from one specimen sequenced in a study of regulatory T cells in long-lasting Graves disease. Time point in this sample: newly diagnosed GD, antithyroid drugs for less than 3 months. With RNA extracted from PBMCs as input, the TCR library was made. With iRepertoire HTBI primers and Arm-PCR of CDR3 regions, TCR beta libraries were built. TCRdb recomputed calls from the multiplex PCR reads with MiXCR, one row per CDR3 protein. The table records approximately 470,000 distinct CDR3 sequences, around 15% of them present only once. Another study also made use of these data, one on T cells in Graves' hyperthyroidism and ophthalmopathy.

Sequences were derived from peripheral blood mononuclear cells (PBMCs), sampled at new diagnosis, from a patient treated with antithyroid drugs. The receptors shown here come from a man in his forties with Graves disease.

Notes on this clonotype: A much more abundant neighbour one base away suggests this may be a read error. V and J are TRBV2 and TRBJ2-1; maybe TRBD2 (5 bases). The CDR3 sequence is 13 residues long. CDR1 is SNHLY, CDR2 FYNNEI, per germline. The V and J ends lost 4 bases and 9 bases respectively, with 13 bases between them. The CDR3 loop reads CASSGGQRVEQFF. CDR3 nucleotide sequence: TGTGCCAGCAGTGGAGGGCAGAGGGTTGAGCAGTTCTTC.

This clonotype was detected many times. The chain joins TRBV6-5 to TRBJ1-3; TRBD1 matches at 10 bases. V dropped 4 bases and J dropped 2; count of bases not matched to a gene: 2. The CDR3 sequence is 15 residues long. The germline CDR1 and CDR2 sequences are MNHEY and SVGAGI. CDR3 protein: CASSSDRGAGNTIYF. In DNA form, the CDR3 reads TGTGCCAGCAGTTCGGACAGGGGGGCTGGAAACACCATATATTTT.

This chain links TRBV10-2 with TRBJ2-3, with D perhaps TRBD2 (5 bases). CDR1 is WSHSY and CDR2 is SAAADI in the germline V gene. V was shortened by 7 bases and J by 4 bases, with 15 bases between the two germline ends. The CDR3 is 14 amino acids. This chain's CDR3 is CASNHIGSSDTQYF. CDR3 DNA: TGCGCCAGCAACCATATAGGGAGTTCAGATACGCAGTATTTT.

This clonotype appeared many times. V usage is TRBV28 and J usage is TRBJ2-1; 8 bases align to TRBD2. Germline-derived CDR1 and CDR2 are MDHEN and SYDVKM. CDR3 length: 14 residues. Trimming took 7 bases from V and 4 from J; bases not matched to a gene: 6. The CDR3 reads CASKTSGAYNEQFF. The CDR3 DNA is TGTGCCAGCAAAACTAGCGGAGCTTACAATGAGCAGTTCTTC.

This clonotype was observed a few times. The rearrangement links TRBV29-1 to TRBJ1-5, with no clear D. There are 12 residues in the CDR3. Deletions cut 4 bases from V and 6 bases from J, with 10 bases between. Per germline, CDR1 SQVTM and CDR2 ANQGSEA. The CDR3 nucleotides read TGCAGCGTTGTAGAGGGTTCTCAGCCCCAGCATTTT. Protein product: CSVVEGSQPQHF.

The V gene is TRBV24-1, the J gene TRBJ2-5; 8 bases are shared with TRBD1. This CDR3 has 16 amino acids. Germline CDR1 reads KGHDR; CDR2 reads SFDVKD. V shed 4 bases, J shed 2 bases, and the junction held 8 bases outside the gene matches. This CDR3 is CATSDPPGGGQETQYF. DNA of the CDR3: TGTGCCACCAGTGACCCTCCAGGGGGCGGACAAGAGACCCAGTACTTC.

Comments on this clonotype: A much larger clone lies one base from this, so it may be a read error. This rearrangement joins TRBV2 to TRBJ2-1; D call uncertain. CDR1 SNHLY and CDR2 FYNNEI come from the germline V gene. V gave up 5 bases and J gave up 6 bases, with 5 bases separating them. CDR3 size: 11 residues. The DNA of the CDR3 is TGTGCCAGCAGTAAGGTCAATGAGCAGTTCTTC. Amino acids: CASSKVNEQFF.

This clonotype has ten or more counts. The CDR3 ends on some other residue instead of the conserved phenylalanine or tryptophan, so this is likely a read error. In DNA form, the CDR3 reads TGTGCCATCAGTGATGCGGGACTAGCGGGTGACGAGCAGTACCTC. Its protein product is CAISDAGLAGDEQYL. This sequence joins TRBV10-3 and TRBJ2-7, with TRBD2 identical over 12 bases. This CDR3 is 15 amino acids long. Germline lookup yields CDR1 ENHRY and CDR2 SYGVKD. The V and J ends lost 3 bases and 5 bases, in that order; junction bases with no gene match: 5.

This clonotype was recorded once. Its ends do not fully match the called genes, so a read error is possible. The chain has TRBV28 and TRBJ1-5; D remains ambiguous. Per the germline V gene, CDR1 is MDHEN and CDR2 is SYDVKM. The length of the CDR3 is 13 residues. Here the CDR3 DNA reads TGTTCCAGCAGTTTTGGTGTAAATCAGCCCCAGCATTTT. Translation: CSSSFGVNQPQHF.

This clonotype has ten or more counts. The chain carries TRBV24-1 and TRBJ2-3; unclear D gene. The CDR3 has 17 residues. Germline lookup yields CDR1 KGHDR and CDR2 SFDVKD. Trimming left V 4 bases short and J 3 bases short, with 19 bases between. DNA of the CDR3: TGTGCCACCAGTGACCTGAAGGGTGGTGAGTGGACAGATACGCAGTATTTT. Protein: CATSDLKGGEWTDTQYF.

CDR3: CASSIRDRGGVQFF. Here the CDR3 DNA reads TGTGCCAGTAGTATAAGGGATAGAGGGGGGGTGCAGTTCTTC. The rearrangement joins TRBV19 to TRBJ2-1; the D gene is possibly TRBD2 (7 bases). Germline V gene data show CDR1 as LNHDA and CDR2 as SQIVND (reference sequence). The V gene lost 2 bases and the J gene lost 12 bases, with 17 bases spanning the gap. This CDR3 has 14 amino acids. The full variable domain, its missing parts supplied by reference TRBV19 and TRBJ2-1, is DGGITQSPKYLFRKEGQNVTLSCEQNLNHDAMYWYRQDPGQGLRLIYYSQIVNDFQKGDIAEGYSVSREKKESFPLTVTSAQKNPTAFYLCASSIRDRGGVQFFGPGTRLTVL.

The chain is built from TRBV18 and TRBJ2-5; 7 bases agree with TRBD1. The V and J ends lost 3 bases and 2 bases, in that order; junction bases with no gene match: 3. In germline, CDR1 is KGHSH, CDR2 LQKENI. The CDR3 runs 14 residues. CDR3 DNA sequence: TGTGCCAGCTCACCCTTGGACAGGCAAGAGACCCAGTACTTC. Translated: CASSPLDRQETQYF.

This clonotype was counted a few times. The V gene is TRBV24-1, the J gene TRBJ1-3; 8 bases fit TRBD1. V lost 12 bases and J lost 15; bases outside the gene matches: 12. The CDR3 length is 11 residues. Germline V lookup: CDR1 KGHDR, CDR2 SFDVKD. Here the CDR3 reads CASQSGQVTYF. The CDR3 region has the DNA TGTGCCTCTCAATCGGGACAGGTGACATATTTT.

This clonotype was observed many times. The chain has TRBV5-6 and TRBJ2-7; 8 nucleotides match TRBD2. CDR3 length: 17 residues. The germline V gene has CDR1 SGHDT and CDR2 YYEEEE. V was clipped by 0 bases and J by 3 bases; unmatched bases: 11. CDR3: CASSLEAEAGVLYEQYF. The CDR3 DNA reads as TGTGCCAGCAGCTTGGAGGCCGAAGCGGGGGTTCTCTACGAGCAGTACTTC. Full variable domain (missing parts from reference TRBV5-6 and TRBJ2-7): DAGVTQSPTHLIKTRGQQVTLRCSPKSGHDTVSWYQQALGQGPQFIFQYYEEEERQRGNFPDRFSGHQFPNYSSELNVNALLLGDSALYLCASSLEAEAGVLYEQYFGPGTRLTVT.

This clonotype was counted at least ten times. The J gene is TRBJ1-3, the V gene TRBV28; D remains unclear. CDR1 and CDR2 from the germline V gene are MDHEN and SYDVKM. The V end lost 8 bases, the J end lost 0 bases, and 14 bases lay between the germline ends. The CDR3 has 15 amino acids. The CDR3 bases are TGTGCCAGCGCACAACTGCCCTTCTCTGGAAACACCATATATTTT. Protein product: CASAQLPFSGNTIYF.

With regard to this clonotype: A much larger clonotype is one base distant, so this may be a read error. The chain has TRBV6-2 or TRBV6-3 and TRBJ2-3, with TRBD1 as a possible D gene (6 bases). Germline V gives CDR1 MNHEY, CDR2 SVGEGT. This CDR3 is built from 13 residues. In DNA form, the CDR3 reads TGTGCCAGCAGTTACGGGGACACAGATGCGCAGTATTTT. Amino acids: CASSYGDTDAQYF.

In this sample, this clonotype turned up a few times. V is TRBV20-1 and J is TRBJ2-6; D is ambiguous. The CDR3 runs to 17 residues. Looked up from germline, CDR1 is DFQATT and CDR2 is SNEGSKA (reference sequence). V lost 3 bases to trimming and J lost 0 bases, with 15 bases between them. DNA of the CDR3: TGCAGTGCTAGTACAGTCCTGGCTTACTCTGGGGCCAACGTCCTGACTTTC. Translating gives CSASTVLAYSGANVLTF.